This T cell receptor beta chain was sequenced in a study of T-cell reconstitution after alpha-beta-depleted transplantation in children. Unique molecular identifiers were incorporated into the prepared TCRbeta library. MiXCR, applied by TCRdb to the PCR reads, yields one record per CDR3 protein. The table lists a few hundred thousand distinct CDR3 sequences, more than 20% of them singletons. This clonotype was observed a handful of times. Antigen: not known. General observations from the study: Several hundred rapidly expanded clones from non-depleted graft cells reportedly supplied alpha-beta T cells about two months post-transplant. Fresh T-cell production supplied most of the T-cell counts and diversity seen one year after transplant.

Germline trimming cut 4 bases from V and 7 bases from J; bases unmatched to any gene: 6. Germline-derived CDR1 and CDR2 are SGDLS and YYNGEE. CDR3 length: 16 residues. This specimen consisted of PBMCs, obtained before TCRalphabeta/CD19-depleted stem cell transplant. This chain links TRBV9 with TRBJ2-1, with 15 nucleotides matching TRBD2. The receptor was isolated from a boy under two years old with Wiskott-Aldrich syndrome, due to receive a stem cell transplant. The CDR3 nucleotides are TGTGCCAGCAGCCTTGGACTAGCGGGAGGGGTAAATGAGCAGTTCTTC. This gives the protein CASSLGLAGGVNEQFF.